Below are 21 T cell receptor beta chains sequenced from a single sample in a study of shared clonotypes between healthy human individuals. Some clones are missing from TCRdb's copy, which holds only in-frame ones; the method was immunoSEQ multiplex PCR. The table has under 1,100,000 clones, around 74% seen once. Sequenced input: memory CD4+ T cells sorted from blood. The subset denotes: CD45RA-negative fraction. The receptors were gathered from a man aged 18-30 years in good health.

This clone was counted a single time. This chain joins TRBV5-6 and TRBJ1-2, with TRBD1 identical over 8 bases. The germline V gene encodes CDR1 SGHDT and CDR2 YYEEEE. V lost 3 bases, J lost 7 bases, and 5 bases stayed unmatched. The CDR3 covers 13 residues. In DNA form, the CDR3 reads TGTGCCAGCAGCTCCGACAGGGGTATTGGCTACACCTTC. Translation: CASSSDRGIGYTF.

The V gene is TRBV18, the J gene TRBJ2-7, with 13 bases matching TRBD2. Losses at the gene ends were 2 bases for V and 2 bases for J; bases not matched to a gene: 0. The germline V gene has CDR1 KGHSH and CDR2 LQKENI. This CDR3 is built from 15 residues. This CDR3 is CASSPGTSGAYEQYF. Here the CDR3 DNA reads TGTGCCAGCTCACCAGGGACTAGCGGGGCCTACGAGCAGTACTTC. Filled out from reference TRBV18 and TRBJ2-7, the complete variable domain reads NAGVMQNPRHLVRRRGQEARLRCSPMKGHSHVYWYRQLPEEGLKFMVYLQKENIIDESGMPKERFSAEFPKEGPSILRIQQVVRGDSAAYFCASSPGTSGAYEQYFGPGTRLTVT.

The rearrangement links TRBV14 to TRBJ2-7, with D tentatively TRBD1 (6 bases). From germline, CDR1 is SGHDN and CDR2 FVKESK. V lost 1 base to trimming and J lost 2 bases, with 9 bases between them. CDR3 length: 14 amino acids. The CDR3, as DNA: TGTGCCAGCAGCCAAGTGACAGGACCCTACGAGCAGTACTTC. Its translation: CASSQVTGPYEQYF.

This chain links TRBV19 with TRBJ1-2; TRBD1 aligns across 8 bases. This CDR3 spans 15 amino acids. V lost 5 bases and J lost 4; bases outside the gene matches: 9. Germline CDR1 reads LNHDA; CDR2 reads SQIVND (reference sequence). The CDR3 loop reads CASSPGQGLGYGYTF. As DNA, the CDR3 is TGTGCCAGTAGTCCCGGACAGGGTCTTGGCTATGGCTACACCTTC.

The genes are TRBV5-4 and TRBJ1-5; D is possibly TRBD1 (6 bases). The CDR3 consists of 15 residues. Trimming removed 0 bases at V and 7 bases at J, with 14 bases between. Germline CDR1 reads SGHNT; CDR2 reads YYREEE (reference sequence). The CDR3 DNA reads TGTGCCAGCAGCTTGGACCGGGGGGCTGCCCAGCCCCAGCATTTT. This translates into CASSLDRGAAQPQHF.

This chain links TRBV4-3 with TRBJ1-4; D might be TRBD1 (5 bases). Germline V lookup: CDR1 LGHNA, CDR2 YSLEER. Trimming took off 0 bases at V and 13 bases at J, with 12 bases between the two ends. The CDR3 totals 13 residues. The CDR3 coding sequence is TGCGCCAGCAGCCAAGAAGAGGGGACTATACTGTTTTTT. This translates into CASSQEEGTILFF.

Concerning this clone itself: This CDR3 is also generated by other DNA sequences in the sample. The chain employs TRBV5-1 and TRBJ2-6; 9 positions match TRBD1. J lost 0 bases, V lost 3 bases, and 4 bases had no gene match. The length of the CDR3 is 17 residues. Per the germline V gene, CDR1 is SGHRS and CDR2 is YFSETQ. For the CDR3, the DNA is TGCGCCAGCAGCTCCGGGACAGGGCCCTCTGGGGCCAACGTCCTGACTTTC. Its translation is CASSSGTGPSGANVLTF.

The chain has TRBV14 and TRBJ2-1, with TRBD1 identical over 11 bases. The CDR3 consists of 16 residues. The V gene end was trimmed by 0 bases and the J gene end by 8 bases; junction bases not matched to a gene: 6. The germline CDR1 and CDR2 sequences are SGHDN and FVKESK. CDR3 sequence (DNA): TGTGCCAGCAGCCAAGATATAGGACAGGGGGCCTATGAGCAGTTCTTC. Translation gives CASSQDIGQGAYEQFF.

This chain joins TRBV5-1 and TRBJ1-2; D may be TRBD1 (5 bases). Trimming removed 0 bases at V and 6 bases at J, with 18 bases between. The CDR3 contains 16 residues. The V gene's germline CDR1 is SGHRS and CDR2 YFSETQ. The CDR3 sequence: CASSLAGGDGYDGYTF. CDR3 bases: TGCGCCAGCAGCTTGGCGGGAGGGGATGGTTACGATGGCTACACCTTC.

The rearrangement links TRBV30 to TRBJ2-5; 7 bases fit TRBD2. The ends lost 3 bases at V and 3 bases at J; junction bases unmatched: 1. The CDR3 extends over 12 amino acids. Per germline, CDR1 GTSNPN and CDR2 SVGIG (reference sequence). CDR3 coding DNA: TGTGCCTGGAGCCTAGCGGAAGAGACCCAGTACTTC. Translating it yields CAWSLAEETQYF.

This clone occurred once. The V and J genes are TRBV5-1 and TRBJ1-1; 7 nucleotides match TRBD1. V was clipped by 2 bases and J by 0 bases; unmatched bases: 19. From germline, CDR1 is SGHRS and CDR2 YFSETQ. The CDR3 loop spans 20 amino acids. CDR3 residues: CASSFQGGGRIAPMNTEAFF. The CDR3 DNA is TGCGCCAGCAGCTTCCAGGGGGGGGGCCGCATAGCCCCCATGAACACTGAAGCTTTCTTT.

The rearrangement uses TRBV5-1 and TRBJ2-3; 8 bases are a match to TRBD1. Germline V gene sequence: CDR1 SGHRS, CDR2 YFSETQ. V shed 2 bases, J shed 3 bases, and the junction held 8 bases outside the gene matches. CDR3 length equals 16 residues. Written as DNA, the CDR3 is TGCGCCAGCAGCTTCGGACAGGGTACGAGGACAGATACGCAGTATTTT. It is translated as CASSFGQGTRTDTQYF.

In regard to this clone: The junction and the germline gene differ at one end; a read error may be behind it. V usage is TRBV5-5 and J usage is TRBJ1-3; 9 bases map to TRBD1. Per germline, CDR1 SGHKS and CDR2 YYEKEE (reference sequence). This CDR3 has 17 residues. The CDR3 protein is CASSLGQGAKFGNTIYF. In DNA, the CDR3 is TGTGCCAGCAGCCTGGGACAGGGTGCGAAATTTGGAAATACCATATATTTT. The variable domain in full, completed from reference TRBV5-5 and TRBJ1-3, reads DAGVTQSPTHLIKTRGQQVTLRCSPISGHKSVSWYQQVLGQGPQFIFQYYEKEERGRGNFPDRFSARQFPNYSSELNVNALLLGDSALYLCASSLGQGAKFGNTIYFGEGSWLTVV.

The CDR3 reads CASSIGTGASYEQYF. The CDR3, as DNA: TGTGCCAGCTCTATCGGGACAGGGGCATCCTACGAGCAGTACTTC. The chain carries TRBV18 and TRBJ2-7; 10 bases align to TRBD1. The CDR3 is 15 residues long. Trimming took 6 bases from V and 1 from J; bases not matched to a gene: 6. Germline V gene sequence: CDR1 KGHSH, CDR2 LQKENI.

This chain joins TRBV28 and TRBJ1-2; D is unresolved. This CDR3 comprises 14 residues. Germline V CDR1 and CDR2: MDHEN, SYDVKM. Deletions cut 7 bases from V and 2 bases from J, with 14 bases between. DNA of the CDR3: TGTGCCAGCAACCCAAGGACGGCCAACTATGGCTACACCTTC. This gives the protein CASNPRTANYGYTF.

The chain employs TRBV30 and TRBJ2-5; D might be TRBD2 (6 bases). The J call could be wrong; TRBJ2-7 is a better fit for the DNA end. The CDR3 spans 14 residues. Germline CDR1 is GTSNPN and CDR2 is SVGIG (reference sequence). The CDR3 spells CAWSSEGRSYEQYF. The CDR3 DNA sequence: TGTGCCTGGAGTTCGGAGGGACGCTCCTACGAGCAGTACTTC.

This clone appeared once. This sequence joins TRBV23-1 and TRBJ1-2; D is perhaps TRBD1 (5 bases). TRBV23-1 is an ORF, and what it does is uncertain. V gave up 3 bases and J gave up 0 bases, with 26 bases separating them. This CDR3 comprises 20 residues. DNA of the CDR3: TGCGCCAGCAGTCAGATCGGGGCAGGGATTATTAGAGGGGCTAACTATGGCTACACCTTC. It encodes CASSQIGAGIIRGANYGYTF.

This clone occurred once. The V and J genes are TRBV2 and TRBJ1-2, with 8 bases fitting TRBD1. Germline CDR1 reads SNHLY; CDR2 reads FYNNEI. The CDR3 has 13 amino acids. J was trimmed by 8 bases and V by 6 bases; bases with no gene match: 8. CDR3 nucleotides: TGTGCCAGCAGCCACGACAGGGGTGGAGGCTACACCTTC. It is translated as CASSHDRGGGYTF.

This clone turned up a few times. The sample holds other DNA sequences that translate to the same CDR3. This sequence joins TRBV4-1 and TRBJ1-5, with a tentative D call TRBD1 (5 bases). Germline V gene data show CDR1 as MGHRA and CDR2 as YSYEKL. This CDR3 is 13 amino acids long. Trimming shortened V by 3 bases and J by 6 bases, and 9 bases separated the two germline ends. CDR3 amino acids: CASSQGEVQPQHF. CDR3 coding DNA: TGCGCCAGCAGCCAGGGGGAGGTTCAGCCCCAGCATTTT.

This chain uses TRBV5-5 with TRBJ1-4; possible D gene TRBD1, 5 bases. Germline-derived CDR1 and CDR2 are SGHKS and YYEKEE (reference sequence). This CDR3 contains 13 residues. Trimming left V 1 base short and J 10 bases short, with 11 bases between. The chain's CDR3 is CASSLTREVKLFF. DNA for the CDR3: TGTGCCAGCAGCTTGACCAGGGAGGTAAAACTGTTTTTT.

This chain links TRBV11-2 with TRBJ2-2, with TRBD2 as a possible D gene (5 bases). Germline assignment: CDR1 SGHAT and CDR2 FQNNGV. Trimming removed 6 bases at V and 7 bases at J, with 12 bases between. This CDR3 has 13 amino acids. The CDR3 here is CASRPSFGGELFF. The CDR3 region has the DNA TGTGCCAGCAGACCTAGCTTCGGCGGGGAGCTGTTTTTT.